Shown below are 30 T cell receptor beta chains from a single sample sequenced in a study of blood T cell repertoires in COVID-19. Repertoires were generated with immunoSEQ multiplex PCR, while TCRdb's copy carries only in-frame clones and drops some. This sample has more than 85,000 clones; about 78% occur once, and the top ten carry roughly 10%. The sample taken for sequencing was peripheral blood. The receptor set was obtained from a man aged 55-75 years with active or convalescent COVID-19.

The sample holds many counts of this clone. In DNA, the CDR3 is TGTGCCAGCAGCTTAGGAGGACTAGCGGGAGGGCTTAGTGAGCAGTTCTTC. Encoded protein: CASSLGGLAGGLSEQFF. The chain recombines TRBV7-3 with TRBJ2-1, with TRBD2 matching 15 bases. Germline-derived CDR1 and CDR2 are SGHTA and FQGTGA. V dropped 2 bases and J dropped 9; count of bases not matched to a gene: 8. This CDR3 is built from 17 residues.

V is TRBV18 and J is TRBJ1-5, with TRBD1 as a possible D gene (5 bases). Trimming stripped 1 base from V and 7 bases from J, with 5 bases between. The CDR3 is 12 residues long. In germline, CDR1 is KGHSH, CDR2 LQKENI. The CDR3 loop is CASSPQGQPQHF. CDR3 nucleotide sequence: TGTGCCAGCTCACCACAGGGGCAGCCCCAGCATTTT.

The chain employs TRBV5-1 and TRBJ2-3, with D possibly matching TRBD2 (5 bases). The V end lost 6 bases, the J end lost 0 bases, and 14 bases lay between the germline ends. The CDR3 contains 15 residues. The V gene's germline CDR1 is SGHRS and CDR2 YFSETQ. The CDR3 loop is CASTIGVLSTDTQYF. The CDR3 nucleotides read TGCGCCAGCACAATCGGGGTTCTGAGCACAGATACGCAGTATTTT.

The chain combines TRBV9 with TRBJ2-6; D uncertain. V lost 4 bases to trimming and J lost 8 bases, with 16 bases between them. The CDR3 covers 15 residues. Germline-derived CDR1 and CDR2 are SGDLS and YYNGEE. The CDR3 DNA is TGTGCCAGCAGCTCCGGTTCGGCCGGGTCCAACGTCCTGACTTTC. It yields the protein CASSSGSAGSNVLTF.

This clone was found a few times. The V gene is TRBV28, the J gene TRBJ1-2, with D possibly being TRBD1 (6 bases). The CDR3 runs 13 residues. Germline values: CDR1 MDHEN, CDR2 SYDVKM. Deletions cut 6 bases from V and 4 bases from J, with 12 bases between. CDR3 DNA sequence: TGTGCCAGCAGCCCCAGGGGTTTCTATGGCTACACCTTC. It encodes CASSPRGFYGYTF.

This sequence joins TRBV19 and TRBJ1-5; maybe TRBD1 (6 bases). V lost 7 bases to trimming and J lost 0 bases, with 13 bases between them. Germline values: CDR1 LNHDA, CDR2 SQIVND (reference sequence). This CDR3 comprises 15 residues. The CDR3 spells CASKIQGNSNQPQHF. CDR3 in DNA: TGTGCCAGTAAGATACAGGGAAATAGCAATCAGCCCCAGCATTTT.

This clone appeared a few times. This sequence joins TRBV29-1 and TRBJ2-7; TRBD1 matches 7 bases. CDR1 SQVTM and CDR2 ANQGSEA come from the germline V gene. The V segment lost 7 bases and the J segment 3 bases; nucleotides outside the gene matches: 6. The CDR3 contains 12 residues. For the CDR3, the DNA is TGCAGCGCACGGGACAGCGACTACGAGCAGTACTTC. Protein: CSARDSDYEQYF.

This chain connects TRBV27 to TRBJ2-2, with D perhaps matching TRBD2 (7 bases). The germline CDR1 and CDR2 sequences are MNHEY and SMNVEV (reference sequence). CDR3 length: 16 amino acids. V was shortened by 9 bases and J by 4 bases, with 21 bases between the two germline ends. The CDR3 DNA reads as TGTGCCAGTGCAGGGGCGCGGGAGTCGGTCACCGGGGAGCTGTTTTTT. It translates to CASAGARESVTGELFF.

The chain uses TRBV5-4 and TRBJ1-2, with 7 bases identical to TRBD1. CDR1 SGHNT and CDR2 YYREEE come from the germline V gene (reference sequence). V trimming: 5 bases; J trimming: 4 bases; junction bases outside the gene matches: 11. The CDR3 is 15 amino acids. CDR3 sequence reads: CASREGGRTFYGYTF. CDR3 nucleotide sequence: TGTGCCAGCAGGGAAGGGGGCAGGACCTTCTATGGCTACACCTTC.

This clone was seen just once. This chain links TRBV12-5 with TRBJ2-3; 7 bases are a match to TRBD1. The CDR3 has 14 amino acids. The germline gives CDR1 LGHNT, CDR2 FRNRAP. V trimming: 6 bases; J trimming: 2 bases; junction bases outside the gene matches: 5. The CDR3 DNA sequence: TGTGCTAGTGGCAGCGACAGGGACACAGATACGCAGTATTTT. Its translation: CASGSDRDTDTQYF.

The table lists this clone with a count of one. The chain carries TRBV5-1 and TRBJ2-2, with TRBD1 matching over 8 bases. V shed 8 bases, J shed 1 base, and the junction held 7 bases outside the gene matches. The germline V gene encodes CDR1 SGHRS and CDR2 YFSETQ. The CDR3 is made up of 15 amino acids. The CDR3 loop is CASRPGTGNTGELFF. Written as DNA, the CDR3 is TGCGCCAGTCGACCCGGGACAGGGAACACCGGGGAGCTGTTTTTT.

The V call is TRBV3-1 (or the pseudogene TRBV3-2), the J call TRBJ2-1, with D maybe TRBD2 (6 bases). Trimming pared 3 bases from V and 4 bases from J, leaving 13 bases between. The CDR3 runs 15 residues. Germline CDR1 is LGHDT and CDR2 is YNNKEL (reference sequence). The CDR3: CASSQTSSYYNEQFF. Here the CDR3 DNA reads TGTGCCAGCAGCCAGACTAGTAGCTATTACAATGAGCAGTTCTTC.

The chain recombines TRBV4-1 with TRBJ2-1, with 8 bases fitting TRBD2. The germline V gene encodes CDR1 MGHRA and CDR2 YSYEKL. The CDR3 has 16 amino acids. The junction had 12 bases not matched to a gene; V was cut back by 3 bases and J by 8 bases. The CDR3 region is CASSHRDGRAGDEQFF. In nucleotides, the CDR3 is TGCGCCAGCAGCCACCGGGACGGGAGGGCCGGCGATGAGCAGTTCTTC.

The chain uses TRBV19 and TRBJ1-2, with 8 bases that match TRBD1. This CDR3 contains 13 residues. V gave up 5 bases and J gave up 5 bases; unmatched junction bases: 4. Germline loops: CDR1 LNHDA, CDR2 SQIVND (reference sequence). The DNA for the CDR3 is TGTGCCAGTAGTGTCACAGGGGGGTATGGCTACACCTTC. Its translation is CASSVTGGYGYTF.

The rearrangement joins TRBV12-3 or TRBV12-4 to TRBJ1-2; 7 bases match TRBD1. With V trimmed by 6 bases and J by 6 bases, 7 bases remained unmatched. The CDR3 runs to 13 residues. CDR3 protein: CASSFNRGHGYTF. CDR3 DNA sequence: TGTGCCAGCAGCTTTAACAGGGGCCATGGCTACACCTTC.

J is TRBJ1-4 and V is TRBV7-9; D gene ambiguous. The CDR3 covers 13 residues. Germline V gene data show CDR1 as SEHNR and CDR2 as FQNEAQ (reference sequence). Trimming cost V 1 base and J 8 bases, with 8 bases left between them. The CDR3 DNA follows: TGTGCCAGCAGCTTAGTTGGCAGGGAAAAACTGTTTTTT. Protein product: CASSLVGREKLFF.

J is TRBJ2-7 and V is TRBV28, with 10 positions matching TRBD2. The CDR3 spans 16 residues. Germline CDR1 and CDR2: MDHEN and SYDVKM. V dropped 7 bases and J dropped 4; count of bases not matched to a gene: 13. The chain's CDR3 is CASTNLGTSGKYEQYF. As DNA, the CDR3 is TGTGCCAGCACCAACCTGGGAACTAGCGGGAAGTACGAGCAGTACTTC.

Turning to this clone: This sample includes further DNA sequences coding for the same CDR3. This sequence joins TRBV7-9 and TRBJ1-6; 10 nucleotides agree with TRBD1. The trim removed 4 bases at V and 3 bases at J, leaving 3 bases unmatched. This CDR3 spans 16 amino acids. CDR1 and CDR2 (germline): SEHNR, FQNEAQ (reference sequence). The CDR3 region has the DNA TGTGCCAGCAGCTCGGGACAGGGGTTCTATAATTCACCCCTCCACTTT. Its translation: CASSSGQGFYNSPLHF.

The chain is built from TRBV12-3 or TRBV12-4 and TRBJ2-1; 9 bases agree with TRBD2. The ends lost 6 bases at V and 4 bases at J; junction bases unmatched: 1. This CDR3 is 13 amino acids long. As DNA, the CDR3 is TGTGCCAGCAGGCTAGCGGGGTACAATGAGCAGTTCTTC. Protein: CASRLAGYNEQFF.

This clone has more than one count but fewer than ten. The chain carries TRBV7-2 and TRBJ2-4; D gene ambiguous. Trimming took 0 bases from V and 6 from J, leaving 6 bases between them. The CDR3 consists of 13 residues. CDR1 SGHTA and CDR2 FQGNSA come from the germline V gene. The CDR3 nucleotides read TGTGCCAGCAGCTTAGCAAACACAAACATTCAGTACTTC. Translated: CASSLANTNIQYF.

The chain joins TRBV10-3 to TRBJ1-1; weak D call: TRBD1 (5 bases). Germline values: CDR1 ENHRY, CDR2 SYGVKD. The length of the CDR3 is 13 residues. Trimming cost V 5 bases and J 2 bases, with 9 bases left between them. CDR3 region: CAISKTVNTEAFF. The CDR3 nucleotides read TGTGCCATCAGTAAGACAGTTAACACTGAAGCTTTCTTT.

CDR3 DNA: TGTGCCAGCAGTGATGAGCCGAACTACAATGAGCAGTTCTTC. Its protein is CASSDEPNYNEQFF. The V call is TRBV6-1, the J call TRBJ2-1; D uncertain. CDR3 length: 14 residues. V lost 3 bases to trimming and J lost 3 bases, with 9 bases between them. Germline lookup yields CDR1 MNHNS and CDR2 SASEGT.

This rearrangement joins TRBV3-1 (or the pseudogene TRBV3-2) to TRBJ2-3; TRBD2 matches 16 bases. The germline V gene encodes CDR1 LGHDT and CDR2 YNNKEL (reference sequence). Germline trimming cut 3 bases from V and 0 bases from J; bases unmatched to any gene: 6. There are 19 residues in the CDR3. CDR3 sequence reads: CASSQAGLAGGTSTDTQYF. CDR3 nucleotides: TGTGCCAGCAGCCAGGCGGGACTAGCGGGAGGGACTAGCACAGATACGCAGTATTTT.

The CDR3 loop is CATRRTVGYTF. CDR3 in DNA: TGTGCCACCCGGAGGACAGTTGGCTACACCTTC. The rearrangement links TRBV2 to TRBJ1-2, with D maybe TRBD1 (6 bases). V lost 10 bases and J lost 7, with 13 bases in between. This CDR3 spans 11 amino acids. Germline values: CDR1 SNHLY, CDR2 FYNNEI.

V gene TRBV5-4 combines with J gene TRBJ2-1; 13 bases are a match to TRBD2. The CDR3 consists of 16 residues. Germline V gene sequence: CDR1 SGHNT, CDR2 YYREEE (reference sequence). Trimming cost V 5 bases and J 10 bases; bases outside gene matches: 12. DNA for the CDR3: TGTGCCAGCAGTCAGACACGCGGACTAGCGGGAGACGAGCAGTTCTTC. Protein: CASSQTRGLAGDEQFF.

V is TRBV27 and J is TRBJ1-2; unclear D gene. CDR3 size: 13 residues. V was shortened by 5 bases and J by 1 base, with 8 bases between the two germline ends. Germline values: CDR1 MNHEY, CDR2 SMNVEV (reference sequence). CDR3 residues: CASSPQINYGYTF. DNA of the CDR3: TGTGCCAGCAGTCCCCAGATTAACTATGGCTACACCTTC.

The rearrangement uses TRBV5-1 and TRBJ2-4; a weak D match, TRBD2 (6 bases). The CDR3 loop spans 14 amino acids. V dropped 0 bases and J dropped 6 bases, with 10 bases sitting between them. CDR1 is SGHRS and CDR2 is YFSETQ in the germline V gene. The CDR3, as DNA: TGCGCCAGCAGCTTGGGCGGGGTGTCAAACATTCAGTACTTC. This sequence encodes CASSLGGVSNIQYF.

This sequence joins TRBV7-9 and TRBJ2-2, with TRBD2 matching 16 bases. The germline V gene has CDR1 SEHNR and CDR2 FQNEAQ (reference sequence). V was clipped by 8 bases and J by 0 bases; unmatched bases: 3. The CDR3 covers 17 residues. The CDR3 here is CASSGLAGGPNTGELFF. Written as DNA, the CDR3 is TGTGCCAGCTCGGGACTAGCGGGAGGGCCGAACACCGGGGAGCTGTTTTTT.

This chain links TRBV27 with TRBJ1-3; perhaps TRBD1 as D (6 bases). Germline V lookup: CDR1 MNHEY, CDR2 SMNVEV (reference sequence). The CDR3 contains 14 residues. V lost 9 bases and J 0 bases, leaving 12 bases between the germline ends. This chain's CDR3 is CASSGQPSGNTIYF. The CDR3 DNA sequence: TGTGCCAGTTCGGGACAACCCTCTGGAAACACCATATATTTT.

The chain links TRBV19 to TRBJ1-5; D unresolved. Trimming removed 6 bases at V and 3 bases at J, with 18 bases between. This CDR3 is built from 16 residues. Per germline, CDR1 LNHDA and CDR2 SQIVND (reference sequence). CDR3 amino acids: CASRLMSEGNNQPQHF. CDR3 DNA: TGTGCCAGTAGGTTGATGTCCGAGGGAAACAATCAGCCCCAGCATTTT. Full variable domain (outside the CDR3, taken from reference TRBV19 and TRBJ1-5): DGGITQSPKYLFRKEGQNVTLSCEQNLNHDAMYWYRQDPGQGLRLIYYSQIVNDFQKGDIAEGYSVSREKKESFPLTVTSAQKNPTAFYLCASRLMSEGNNQPQHFGDGTRLSIL.